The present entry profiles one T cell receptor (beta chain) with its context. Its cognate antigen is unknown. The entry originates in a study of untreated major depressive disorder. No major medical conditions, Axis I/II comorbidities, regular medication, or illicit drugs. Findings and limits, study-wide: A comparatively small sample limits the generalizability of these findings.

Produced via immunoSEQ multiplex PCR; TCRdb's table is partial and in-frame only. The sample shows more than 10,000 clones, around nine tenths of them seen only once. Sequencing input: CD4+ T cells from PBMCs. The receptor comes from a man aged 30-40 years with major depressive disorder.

DNA of the CDR3: TGCGCCAGCAGTGTGTCGGGCTCGAACACTGAAGCTTTCTTT. Amino acid sequence: CASSVSGSNTEAFF. V is TRBV10-1 and J is TRBJ1-1; D ambiguous. The germline V and J ends were trimmed by 4 bases and 1 base, with 10 bases remaining between them. Germline V gene lookup returns CDR1 WNHNN and CDR2 SYGVQD (reference sequence). The CDR3 is made up of 14 amino acids.